This TCR beta chain is from a study of T-cell memory formation after mild COVID-19. Overall study findings and caveats: Clones that got smaller from day 15 to 85 had even CD4/CD8, while clones growing later tipped toward CD4+. For contracting clones, CD4+ ones sat mainly in CM and EM, CD8+ in EMRA. SARS-CoV-2 specificity was not confirmed for second-wave clones peaking on day 37.

The 5'RACE method, run with constant-segment primers, produced TCR alpha and TCR beta cDNA libraries (carrying sample barcodes and UMIs). TCRdb fed the 5' RACE reads into MiXCR, producing one record per CDR3 protein. The sample has about 410,000 distinct CDR3 sequences, roughly a quarter seen once. This clonotype was recorded many times. Antigen unknown. Per germline, CDR1 MNHEY and CDR2 SVGEGT. The CDR3 length is 13 residues. V lost 6 bases, J lost 0 bases, and 2 bases stayed unmatched. The genes are TRBV6-2 or TRBV6-3 and TRBJ2-7; TRBD1 aligns across 7 bases. Sequenced: PBMCs or a T cell subset sorted from them (not recorded which). This TCR was recovered from an adult woman who had mild COVID-19 (a few samples of this study predate the infection). Cell type and time point are not known. CDR3 in amino acids: CASRQGISYEQYF. The DNA of the CDR3 is TGTGCCAGCAGACAGGGGATCTCCTACGAGCAGTACTTC.